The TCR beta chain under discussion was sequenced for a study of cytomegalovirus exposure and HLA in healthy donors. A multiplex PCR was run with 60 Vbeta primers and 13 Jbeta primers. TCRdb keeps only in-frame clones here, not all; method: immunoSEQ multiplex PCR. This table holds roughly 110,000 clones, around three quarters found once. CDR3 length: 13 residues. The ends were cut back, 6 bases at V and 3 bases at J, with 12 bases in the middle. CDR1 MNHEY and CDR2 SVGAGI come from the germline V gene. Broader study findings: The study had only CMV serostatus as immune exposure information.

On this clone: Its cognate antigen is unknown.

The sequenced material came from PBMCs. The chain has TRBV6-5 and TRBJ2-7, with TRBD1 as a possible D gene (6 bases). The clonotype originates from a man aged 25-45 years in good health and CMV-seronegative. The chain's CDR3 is CASSDRSVYEQYF. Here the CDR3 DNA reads TGTGCCAGCAGCGACAGGTCCGTCTACGAGCAGTACTTC.